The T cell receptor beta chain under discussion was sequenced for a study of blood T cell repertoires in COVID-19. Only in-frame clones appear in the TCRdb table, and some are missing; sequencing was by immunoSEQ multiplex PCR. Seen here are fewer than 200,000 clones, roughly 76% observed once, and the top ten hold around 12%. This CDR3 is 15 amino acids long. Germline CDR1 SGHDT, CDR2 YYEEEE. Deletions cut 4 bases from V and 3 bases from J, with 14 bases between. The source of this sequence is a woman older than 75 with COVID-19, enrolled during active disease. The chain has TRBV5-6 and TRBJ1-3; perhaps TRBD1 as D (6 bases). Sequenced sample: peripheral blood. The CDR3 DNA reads TGTGCCAGCAGCGTCGACAGGCTCGGTGGAAACACCATATATTTT. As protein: CASSVDRLGGNTIYF.